The next 22 T cell receptor beta chains were all read from a single sample in a study of beta chain features in type 1 diabetes. The isolated RNA, all of it, was reverse transcribed, so expressed TCRB transcripts were what got sequenced. Measured with immunoSEQ multiplex PCR; TCRdb has only the in-frame clones, and not every one. This table has almost 350,000 clones, roughly 21% appearing once. Material: naive CD4+ T cells from blood. The source of these receptors is a young woman in good health.

The chain combines TRBV5-1 with TRBJ2-1; perhaps TRBD1 as D (5 bases). This CDR3 has 14 residues. Germline V lookup: CDR1 SGHRS, CDR2 YFSETQ. Trimming stripped 0 bases from V and 8 bases from J, with 12 bases between. The CDR3 is CASSLGQGGDEQFF. The CDR3 DNA is TGCGCCAGCAGCTTGGGGCAGGGCGGAGATGAGCAGTTCTTC.

This clone appeared a few times. One end of the junction fails to match germline, which may point to a read error. V is TRBV28 and J is TRBJ2-7, with TRBD1 matching 7 bases. Germline V gene sequence: CDR1 MDHEN, CDR2 SYDVKM. The CDR3 extends over 12 amino acids. The DNA for the CDR3 is TGTGCCAGCAGTTCGGACAGGCTGCTTGCCCACTTC. It specifies CASSSDRLLAHF.

The chain recombines TRBV5-1 with TRBJ2-3; no definite D call. Germline V gene lookup returns CDR1 SGHRS and CDR2 YFSETQ. Trimming took off 0 bases at V and 6 bases at J, with 14 bases between the two ends. This CDR3 region has 15 residues. The CDR3 DNA is TGCGCCAGCAGCTTGGGACCAGACAAGATCGATACGCAGTATTTT. Translation gives CASSLGPDKIDTQYF.

This clone has just a few counts. Other DNA sequences from this sample encode an identical CDR3 as well. This sequence joins TRBV6-5 and TRBJ1-1, with no clear D. V gave up 8 bases and J gave up 0 bases, with 10 bases separating them. CDR3 size: 13 residues. Germline V lookup: CDR1 MNHEY, CDR2 SVGAGI. The CDR3 coding sequence is TGTGCCAGCCGGGGTCAGTTGAACACTGAAGCTTTCTTT. Its translation is CASRGQLNTEAFF.

This clone came up a few times. V and J are TRBV7-8 and TRBJ2-2; maybe TRBD1 (6 bases). Between the trimmed V and J ends, which lost 5 bases and 7 bases, there was a span of 14 bases. This CDR3 region has 14 residues. Germline V gene sequence: CDR1 SGHVS, CDR2 FQNEAQ. The CDR3 DNA sequence: TGTGCCAGCAGCCAAAACAGGGTGGGCGGGGAGCTGTTTTTT. As protein: CASSQNRVGGELFF.

This clone was detected only a few times. V and J are TRBV7-2 and TRBJ2-1; 11 bases are a match to TRBD2. CDR3 length: 15 amino acids. V dropped 3 bases and J dropped 4; count of bases not matched to a gene: 2. Germline CDR1 and CDR2: SGHTA and FQGNSA. The CDR3 sequence is CASSFSGGGYNEQFF. Here the CDR3 DNA reads TGTGCCAGCAGCTTTAGCGGGGGGGGTTACAATGAGCAGTTCTTC.

This clone was detected once. This chain links TRBV9 with TRBJ2-3, with 11 bases identical to TRBD2. With 1 base clipped from V and 1 base from J, the junction kept 5 bases outside the gene matches. CDR1 is SGDLS and CDR2 is YYNGEE in the germline V gene. The CDR3 has 17 amino acids. CDR3 nucleotides: TGTGCCAGCAGCGTATCTGGACTAGCGGGCCGCACAGATACGCAGTATTTT. Amino acid sequence: CASSVSGLAGRTDTQYF.

CDR3 residues: CASSLGRGLILDNEQFF. The CDR3 DNA reads as TGCGCCAGCAGCTTGGGAAGGGGGCTAATTCTGGACAATGAGCAGTTCTTC. This chain connects TRBV5-1 to TRBJ2-1; 7 bases match TRBD1. Trimming took 0 bases from V and 5 from J; bases not matched to a gene: 11. CDR1 and CDR2 from the germline V gene are SGHRS and YFSETQ. The CDR3 length is 17 residues.

The sample holds a few counts of this clone. The chain combines TRBV5-1 with TRBJ1-5; D unclear. The germline V and J ends were trimmed by 0 bases and 5 bases, with 6 bases remaining between them. The germline V gene encodes CDR1 SGHRS and CDR2 YFSETQ. This CDR3 contains 13 residues. This CDR3 reads CASSLVSDQPQHF. In DNA, the CDR3 is TGCGCCAGCAGCTTGGTGTCCGATCAGCCCCAGCATTTT. Filled out from reference TRBV5-1 and TRBJ1-5, the complete variable domain reads KAGVTQTPRYLIKTRGQQVTLSCSPISGHRSVSWYQQTPGQGLQFLFEYFSETQRNKGNFPGRFSGRQFSNSRSEMNVSTLELGDSALYLCASSLVSDQPQHFGDGTRLSIL.

This rearrangement joins TRBV20-1 to TRBJ1-1, with TRBD1 as a possible D gene (5 bases). Germline CDR1 and CDR2: DFQATT and SNEGSKA (reference sequence). This CDR3 has 11 residues. Trimming took 3 bases from V and 4 from J, leaving 6 bases between them. The CDR3 here is CSARGPTEAFF. CDR3 nucleotide sequence: TGCAGTGCTAGGGGGCCCACTGAAGCTTTCTTT.

V usage is TRBV9 and J usage is TRBJ2-2, with D possibly being TRBD1 (5 bases). The V gene's germline CDR1 is SGDLS and CDR2 YYNGEE. The CDR3 is 15 residues long. V lost 2 bases and J lost 3, with 11 bases in between. The DNA of the CDR3 is TGTGCCAGCAGCGTGGGTACAGGATACACCGGGGAGCTGTTTTTT. Its protein product is CASSVGTGYTGELFF. The full variable domain, rest sourced from reference TRBV9 and TRBJ2-2, is DSGVTQTPKHLITATGQRVTLRCSPRSGDLSVYWYQQSLDQGLQFLIQYYNGEERAKGNILERFSAQQFPDLHSELNLSSLELGDSALYFCASSVGTGYTGELFFGEGSRLTVL.

V and J are TRBV6-6 and TRBJ2-1; the match to TRBD2 covers 9 bases. After removal of 2 bases from V and 7 bases from J, the junction contained 9 bases not matched to a gene. Germline loops: CDR1 MNHNY, CDR2 SVGAGI (reference sequence). CDR3 size: 16 residues. CDR3 nucleotide sequence: TGTGCCAGCAGTTACGTCGGGCGGGGGGGCCAGAATGAGCAGTTCTTC. It specifies CASSYVGRGGQNEQFF.

The genes are TRBV5-1 and TRBJ2-5; D uncertain. This CDR3 region has 13 residues. V lost 1 base and J lost 9, with 13 bases in between. CDR1 is SGHRS and CDR2 is YFSETQ in the germline V gene. The CDR3 bases are TGCGCCAGCAGCTTGACCCCCGCTCGGGCCCAGTACTTC. Translating it yields CASSLTPARAQYF. The full variable domain, rest sourced from reference TRBV5-1 and TRBJ2-5, is KAGVTQTPRYLIKTRGQQVTLSCSPISGHRSVSWYQQTPGQGLQFLFEYFSETQRNKGNFPGRFSGRQFSNSRSEMNVSTLELGDSALYLCASSLTPARAQYFGPGTRLLVL.

The DNA of the CDR3 is TGTGCCAGCAGCGGGACAGGGAACACCGGGGAGCTGTTTTTT. Residues: CASSGTGNTGELFF. The rearrangement uses TRBV5-4 and TRBJ2-2; 8 bases are a match to TRBD1. The CDR3 loop spans 14 amino acids. With 4 bases clipped from V and 1 base from J, the junction kept 0 bases outside the gene matches. Germline CDR1 reads SGHNT; CDR2 reads YYREEE (reference sequence).

The V gene is TRBV4-1, the J gene TRBJ1-1; D is unresolved. V lost 4 bases and J lost 7, with 13 bases in between. Germline CDR1 is MGHRA and CDR2 is YSYEKL. There are 13 residues in the CDR3. In DNA, the CDR3 is TGCGCCAGCAGCCTGGAGTTGTTAGGTGAAGCTTTCTTT. This gives the protein CASSLELLGEAFF.

The chain couples TRBV28 to TRBJ1-4, with TRBD1 as a possible D gene (5 bases). The CDR3 runs 10 residues. The V end was cut by 8 bases, the J end by 8 bases, with 6 bases between. Germline V gene sequence: CDR1 MDHEN, CDR2 SYDVKM. The CDR3 nucleotides are TGTGCCAGCCGGGGGGAAAAACTGTTTTTT. It encodes CASRGEKLFF.

The chain's CDR3 is CASSSPTGFTDTQYF. CDR3 coding DNA: TGTGCCAGCAGTTCCCCCACGGGGTTCACAGATACGCAGTATTTT. The V call is TRBV28, the J call TRBJ2-3; a weak D match, TRBD2 (5 bases). Germline-derived CDR1 and CDR2 are MDHEN and SYDVKM. With 4 bases removed from V and 2 bases from J, the gap between germline ends came to 13 bases. CDR3 length: 15 amino acids. The whole variable domain, remainder taken from reference TRBV28 and TRBJ2-3, is DVKVTQSSRYLVKRTGEKVFLECVQDMDHENMFWYRQDPGLGLRLIYFSYDVKMKEKGDIPEGYSVSREKKERFSLILESASTNQTSMYLCASSSPTGFTDTQYFGPGTRLTVL.

V and J are TRBV29-1 and TRBJ2-3, with 9 positions matching TRBD1. V shed 7 bases and J 0 bases; nucleotides not matched to a gene: 5. Germline loops: CDR1 SQVTM, CDR2 ANQGSEA. This CDR3 has 14 residues. The CDR3 sequence is CSARDRASTDTQYF. The CDR3, as DNA: TGCAGCGCCAGGGACAGGGCTAGCACAGATACGCAGTATTTT.

A few counts support this clone. The chain uses TRBV4-2 and TRBJ1-5; 8 bases line up with TRBD1. The CDR3 sequence is 16 residues long. Trimming at V came to 3 bases and at J to 4 bases, leaving 8 bases not matched to a gene. In germline, CDR1 is LGHNA, CDR2 YNFKEQ. The CDR3 DNA sequence: TGTGCCAGCAGCCAGGGGAAGGACAGGGAGAATCAGCCCCAGCATTTT. Translation: CASSQGKDRENQPQHF.

This chain's CDR3 is CSVRLVFGHEQFF. Here the CDR3 DNA reads TGCAGCGTTCGACTAGTATTTGGCCATGAGCAGTTCTTC. V is TRBV29-1 and J is TRBJ2-1; possible D gene TRBD2, 6 bases. Germline V gene data show CDR1 as SQVTM and CDR2 as ANQGSEA. This CDR3 is built from 13 residues. Trimming took off 5 bases at V and 8 bases at J, with 16 bases between the two ends.

The sample holds a few counts of this clone. The J gene is TRBJ1-1, the V gene TRBV5-1, with 8 bases aligning to TRBD1. The V and J ends lost 2 bases and 4 bases, in that order; junction bases with no gene match: 7. CDR1 and CDR2 (germline): SGHRS, YFSETQ. CDR3 length: 15 residues. The CDR3 protein is CASSFGTGGSTEAFF. CDR3 sequence (DNA): TGCGCCAGCAGCTTCGGGACAGGAGGGAGCACTGAAGCTTTCTTT.

The V and J genes are TRBV4-2 and TRBJ2-3, with TRBD2 matching over 10 bases. Unmatched junction bases numbered 7, after V lost 1 base and J lost 6 bases. CDR3 length: 16 residues. Germline V gene sequence: CDR1 LGHNA, CDR2 YNFKEQ. The CDR3 nucleotides are TGTGCCAGCAGCCAAGCAGTAGCGGGGGGTTGGGATACGCAGTATTTT. Translation: CASSQAVAGGWDTQYF.